The clone carrying this TCR beta chain was detected ten times or more. As yet, its antigen is unknown. The data were obtained in a study of T cells in Graves' hyperthyroidism and ophthalmopathy. Study findings and constraints: Blood shared most expanded thyroid clonotypes above 0.001.

Per the germline V gene, CDR1 is SGHRS and CDR2 is YFSETQ. This CDR3 comprises 13 residues. V was clipped by 6 bases and J by 3 bases; unmatched bases: 1. Together with thyroid ultrasound, orbital computed tomography, serum thyroxine and TRAb, clinical symptoms were used for diagnoses. Amplification of TCR beta CDR3 regions was performed using RNA transcripts as template. In the first-round RT-PCR of the TCR CDR3, the HTBI primer set was used. TCRdb redid the calling of the multiplex PCR reads with MiXCR, one entry per CDR3 protein. The table shows under 600,000 distinct CDR3 sequences, with about a sixth occurring only once.

The chain employs TRBV5-1 and TRBJ2-7, with 12 bases aligning to TRBD2. The source material was blood. The TCR comes from a middle-aged woman with Graves' ophthalmopathy. As DNA, the CDR3 is TGCGCCAGCAAGACTAGCGGGAGCTACGAGCAGTACTTC. This sequence encodes CASKTSGSYEQYF.